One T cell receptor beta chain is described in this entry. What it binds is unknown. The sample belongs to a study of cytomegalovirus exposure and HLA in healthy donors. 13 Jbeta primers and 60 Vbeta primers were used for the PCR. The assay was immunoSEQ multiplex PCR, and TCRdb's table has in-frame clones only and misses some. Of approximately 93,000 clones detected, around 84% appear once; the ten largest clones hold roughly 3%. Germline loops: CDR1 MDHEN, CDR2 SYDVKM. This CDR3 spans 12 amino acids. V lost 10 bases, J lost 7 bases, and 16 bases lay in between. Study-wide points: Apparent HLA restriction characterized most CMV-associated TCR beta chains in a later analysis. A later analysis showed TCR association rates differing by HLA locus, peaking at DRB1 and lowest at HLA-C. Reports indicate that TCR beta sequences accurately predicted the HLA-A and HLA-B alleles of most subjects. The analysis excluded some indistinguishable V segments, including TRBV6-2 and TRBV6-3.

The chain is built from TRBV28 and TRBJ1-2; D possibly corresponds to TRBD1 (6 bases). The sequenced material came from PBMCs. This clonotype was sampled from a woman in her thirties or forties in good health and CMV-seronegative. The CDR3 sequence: CATIPRGRGYTF. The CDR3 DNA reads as TGTGCCACCATCCCCAGGGGTCGTGGCTACACCTTC.